Listed below are T cell receptor beta chains from one sample, sequenced in a study of cytomegalovirus exposure and HLA in healthy donors. TCRdb's copy holds only in-frame clones and misses some; the assay was immunoSEQ multiplex PCR. Of about 100,000 clones listed, about 80% are singletons. Material: PBMCs. Receptors were obtained from a woman aged 55-75 years in good health and CMV-seronegative. The CDR3 runs from the conserved cysteine through the conserved F or W. The D gene is left open where the match is weak. Where a row states a size, it is once, few, many or the class of an expanded clone; other rows omit it.

d_call j_call v_call clone_size cdr3_aa cdr3_nt
TRBD1 TRBJ1-2 TRBV7-9 NA CASSYNRGRYGYTF TGTGCCAGCAGTTATAACAGGGGACGATATGGCTACACCTTC
NA TRBJ2-5 TRBV5-1 NA CASSLALRGKQETQYF TGCGCCAGCAGCTTGGCTCTCAGGGGAAAACAAGAGACCCAGTACTTC
NA TRBJ1-2 TRBV6-5 NA CASSYSFGRNYGYTF TGTGCCAGCAGTTACTCGTTCGGCAGGAACTATGGCTACACCTTC
NA TRBJ2-2 TRBV6-1 NA CASTAGTGELFF TGTGCCAGCACCGCGGGGACCGGGGAGCTGTTTTTT
NA TRBJ1-2 TRBV5-4 few CASSLVGSGANYGYTF TGTGCCAGCAGCTTGGTGGGAAGCGGAGCTAACTATGGCTACACCTTC
NA TRBJ1-4 TRBV2 few CASSVEASTNEKLFF TGTGCCAGCAGTGTTGAGGCATCAACTAATGAAAAACTGTTTTTT
NA TRBJ2-7 TRBV28 NA CASRLGRRSSYEQYF TGTGCCAGCAGGTTGGGGCGTCGAAGTTCCTACGAGCAGTACTTC
TRBD2 TRBJ2-1 TRBV19 NA CASRVAGANEQFF TGTGCCAGTAGAGTAGCGGGAGCCAATGAGCAGTTCTTC
TRBD1 TRBJ1-2 TRBV6-6 NA CASTSPGQGFYGYTF TGTGCCAGCACTTCTCCGGGACAGGGATTCTATGGCTACACCTTC
NA TRBJ2-7 TRBV27 NA CASSLIGASYEQYF TGTGCCAGCAGTTTAATCGGTGCCTCCTACGAGCAGTACTTC